This T cell receptor (beta chain) was recovered during a study of regulatory T cells in long-lasting Graves disease. Study-level results: Results may be inaccurate due to the small sample size.

This clonotype was counted at least ten times. Its antigen is as yet unknown. The time point was: newly diagnosed GD, antithyroid drugs for less than 3 months. Scientists built the TCR library using RNA that was extracted from PBMCs. Assembly of TCR beta libraries relied on iRepertoire HTBI primers together with Arm-PCR of CDR3 regions. Via MiXCR, TCRdb re-called the multiplex PCR reads, giving one row per CDR3 protein. The repertoire holds 360,000 or so distinct CDR3 sequences, with around 15% as singletons. Germline lookup yields CDR1 SGHAT and CDR2 FQNNGV. With V trimmed by 1 base and J by 4 bases, 4 bases remained unmatched. The CDR3 spans 15 residues. This sample was also put to use in a study of T cells in Graves' hyperthyroidism and ophthalmopathy.

This chain links TRBV11-2 with TRBJ2-1, with 7 nucleotides matching TRBD1. Specimen: peripheral blood mononuclear cells (PBMCs), collected at new diagnosis, from a patient treated with antithyroid drugs. This clonotype was obtained from a man aged 40-50 years with Graves disease. CDR3 in DNA: TGTGCCAGCAGCTTAGTGGGACAGAGATACAATGAGCAGTTCTTC. Residues: CASSLVGQRYNEQFF.